The clone carrying this TCR beta chain was picked up a small number of times. What it binds is not known. Additional DNA sequences in this sample encode the identical CDR3. These data are taken from a study of shared clonotypes between healthy human individuals. Study observations and caveats: Clonotypes that were shared across a handful of donors made up around 5% of naive CD4 clonotypes.

For each subset, genomic DNA was distributed in equal portions over several immunoSEQ plates. Sorted-subset replicate PCRs used about 200 ng DNA, about 30,000 T cell genomes. Assay used: immunoSEQ multiplex PCR; TCRdb lists only in-frame clones, some missing. Of about 2.4 million clones in the sample, approximately 93% were seen once. This TCR came from a young man in good health. Some clones in this sample may be carry-over from other donors' samples. Material: naive CD4+ T cells from PBMCs. Subset denoted: CD45RA+ positively selected.

The CDR3 DNA reads as TGTGCCAGCAGCGTAGTCGGCTCTGGAAACACCATATATTTT. It yields the protein CASSVVGSGNTIYF. The chain has TRBV9 and TRBJ1-3; D is ambiguous. Germline CDR1 is SGDLS and CDR2 is YYNGEE. CDR3 length: 14 residues. The ends were cut back, 0 bases at V and 0 bases at J, with 4 bases in the middle.